This paragraph covers one TCR beta chain sequence. Sequencing was performed with immunoSEQ multiplex PCR; in TCRdb, only in-frame clones are kept and a portion is missing. In the table there are 110,000 or so clones, around 90% of which are singletons. The data were obtained in a study of blood T cell repertoires in COVID-19. Germline CDR1 is LNHDA and CDR2 is SQIVND (reference sequence). This CDR3 spans 16 amino acids. Germline trimming cut 7 bases from V and 5 bases from J; bases unmatched to any gene: 11. The TCR originated in a woman in her fifties or sixties with acute or convalescent COVID-19. Sequencing used peripheral blood. This rearrangement joins TRBV19 to TRBJ2-2; 9 bases map to TRBD1. The CDR3 region is CASTPAGQGKTGELFF. The CDR3 DNA is TGTGCCAGTACCCCAGCGGGACAGGGTAAAACCGGGGAGCTGTTTTTT.